The 27 T cell receptor beta chains below come from one sample, sequenced in a study of STAT3 mutations in large granular lymphocyte leukemia. Whole-study results and caveats: Every T-cell large granular lymphocyte leukemia patient had at least one immunodominant TCR beta clonotype.

Sequenced by immunoSEQ multiplex PCR; TCRdb stores in-frame clones only, minus some. The sample lists approximately 25,000 clones, approximately 94% seen once, with more than 6% in the top ten. No antigen has been assigned to these receptors. Sequencing was performed on peripheral blood mononuclear cells. The receptors originated from a man in his forties with T-cell large granular lymphocyte leukemia. Some clones in this sample may be carry-over from other donors' samples.

The gene calls are TRBV12-5 and TRBJ2-1, with D perhaps matching TRBD1 or TRBD2 (6 bases each). Trimming pared 0 bases from V and 5 bases from J, leaving 14 bases between. The CDR3 extends over 16 amino acids. Germline loops: CDR1 LGHNT, CDR2 FRNRAP. The chain's CDR3 is CASGLVEGGPHNEQFF. CDR3 in DNA: TGTGCTAGTGGTTTGGTGGAGGGGGGCCCCCACAATGAGCAGTTCTTC.

J is TRBJ2-1 and V is TRBV5-6; 8 bases agree with TRBD1. The CDR3 consists of 19 residues. The germline V gene has CDR1 SGHDT and CDR2 YYEEEE. J was trimmed by 1 base and V by 2 bases; bases with no gene match: 14. The CDR3 here is CASSLRTGNLYNSYNEQFF. In DNA, the CDR3 is TGTGCCAGCAGCTTACGGACAGGGAATCTATACAATTCCTACAATGAGCAGTTCTTC.

This clone occurred once. The chain carries TRBV5-6 and TRBJ1-5, with D hard to call. The V gene lost 2 bases and the J gene lost 7 bases, with 13 bases spanning the gap. From germline, CDR1 is SGHDT and CDR2 YYEEEE. The CDR3 covers 14 residues. The CDR3 sequence is CASSLGPGRQPQHF. The CDR3 coding sequence is TGTGCCAGCAGCTTAGGACCCGGACGGCAGCCCCAGCATTTT.

This clone is a singleton in its sample. The chain couples TRBV2 to TRBJ1-2; D is ambiguous. Per germline, CDR1 SNHLY and CDR2 FYNNEI. The CDR3 length is 13 residues. The ends were cut back, 0 bases at V and 8 bases at J, with 10 bases in the middle. The CDR3 sequence is CASSEAPGRGYTF. The CDR3 DNA follows: TGTGCCAGCAGTGAAGCCCCGGGCCGAGGCTACACCTTC.

The chain recombines TRBV18 with TRBJ1-2, with 11 bases aligning to TRBD1. The ends lost 6 bases at V and 5 bases at J; junction bases unmatched: 8. Germline CDR1 and CDR2: KGHSH and LQKENI. This CDR3 contains 15 residues. The CDR3 region has the DNA TGTGCCAGCTCGCTCGGGACAGGGGGATATTATGGCTACACCTTC. This gives the protein CASSLGTGGYYGYTF. The full variable domain, in which reference TRBV18 and TRBJ1-2 provide the parts outside the CDR3, is NAGVMQNPRHLVRRRGQEARLRCSPMKGHSHVYWYRQLPEEGLKFMVYLQKENIIDESGMPKERFSAEFPKEGPSILRIQQVVRGDSAAYFCASSLGTGGYYGYTFGSGTRLTVV.

The V gene is TRBV5-1, the J gene TRBJ1-4; tentative D call: TRBD1 (6 bases). There are 15 residues in the CDR3. CDR1 is SGHRS and CDR2 is YFSETQ in the germline V gene. The V end was cut by 3 bases, the J end by 5 bases, with 14 bases between. The CDR3 bases are TGCGCCAGCAGCTCCGCCGGGGGCGTAAATGAAAAACTGTTTTTT. Its translation is CASSSAGGVNEKLFF. Variable domain in full (rest from reference TRBV5-1 and TRBJ1-4): KAGVTQTPRYLIKTRGQQVTLSCSPISGHRSVSWYQQTPGQGLQFLFEYFSETQRNKGNFPGRFSGRQFSNSRSEMNVSTLELGDSALYLCASSSAGGVNEKLFFGSGTQLSVL.

V gene TRBV5-1 combines with J gene TRBJ2-3; D is undetermined. V lost 7 bases to trimming and J lost 3 bases, with 15 bases between them. Germline values: CDR1 SGHRS, CDR2 YFSETQ. CDR3 length: 14 amino acids. CDR3 in amino acids: CASHFDTGTDTQYF. The CDR3 coding sequence is TGCGCCAGCCACTTCGACACCGGTACAGATACGCAGTATTTT.

The chain is built from TRBV18 and TRBJ2-7; weak D call: TRBD1 (5 bases). The length of the CDR3 is 14 residues. Germline V gives CDR1 KGHSH, CDR2 LQKENI. V dropped 6 bases and J dropped 1 base, with 13 bases sitting between them. The CDR3 nucleotides are TGTGCCAGCTCGCCCCCCCAGGGTTCCTACGAGCAGTACTTC. This sequence encodes CASSPPQGSYEQYF.

V is TRBV18 and J is TRBJ1-1, with D uncertain. Trimming cost V 1 base and J 2 bases, with 14 bases left between them. The CDR3 has 16 amino acids. Germline values: CDR1 KGHSH, CDR2 LQKENI. DNA of the CDR3: TGTGCCAGCTCACCACTTTTGGCGGAATCCAACACTGAAGCTTTCTTT. Translating gives CASSPLLAESNTEAFF. Based on the CDR3 plus reference TRBV18 and TRBJ1-1, the full variable domain is NAGVMQNPRHLVRRRGQEARLRCSPMKGHSHVYWYRQLPEEGLKFMVYLQKENIIDESGMPKERFSAEFPKEGPSILRIQQVVRGDSAAYFCASSPLLAESNTEAFFGQGTRLTVV.

This chain uses TRBV14 with TRBJ2-5; TRBD1 aligns across 8 bases. Germline-derived CDR1 and CDR2 are SGHDN and FVKESK. This CDR3 is built from 14 residues. J gave up 4 bases and V 0 bases, and 1 base lay outside the gene matches. CDR3 nucleotides: TGTGCCAGCAGCCAAGACAGGGGGCGAGAGACCCAGTACTTC. It codes for CASSQDRGRETQYF.

The V gene is TRBV18, the J gene TRBJ2-6; D possibly corresponds to TRBD2 (6 bases). CDR1 and CDR2 (germline): KGHSH, LQKENI. V lost 3 bases to trimming and J lost 3 bases, with 12 bases between them. The CDR3 runs to 16 residues. CDR3 DNA sequence: TGTGCCAGCTCACCTCGGGACTTGTATGGGGCCAACGTCCTGACTTTC. As protein: CASSPRDLYGANVLTF. Variable domain in full (rest from reference TRBV18 and TRBJ2-6): NAGVMQNPRHLVRRRGQEARLRCSPMKGHSHVYWYRQLPEEGLKFMVYLQKENIIDESGMPKERFSAEFPKEGPSILRIQQVVRGDSAAYFCASSPRDLYGANVLTFGAGSRLTVL.

J is TRBJ2-5 and V is TRBV5-1; 8 bases map to TRBD2. CDR3 length: 15 residues. The germline V gene has CDR1 SGHRS and CDR2 YFSETQ. V was pared by 0 bases and J by 2 bases, with 3 bases of the junction left unmatched. This CDR3 is CASSLAPSGQETQYF. CDR3 nucleotides: TGCGCCAGCAGCTTGGCCCCTAGCGGGCAAGAGACCCAGTACTTC.

Here the CDR3 DNA reads TGCGCCAGCAGCCAACCTGGACGATTCTACGAGCAGTACTTC. Amino acids: CASSQPGRFYEQYF. This chain uses TRBV4-1 with TRBJ2-7, with no clear D. This CDR3 region has 14 residues. V was clipped by 2 bases and J by 3 bases, with 11 bases between them. CDR1 MGHRA and CDR2 YSYEKL come from the germline V gene.

The genes are TRBV29-1 and TRBJ1-2; 9 nucleotides agree with TRBD1. There are 11 residues in the CDR3. Germline V lookup: CDR1 SQVTM, CDR2 ANQGSEA. V lost 5 bases, J lost 8 bases, and 3 bases stayed unmatched. The CDR3 sequence is CSVRTGVGYTF. CDR3 nucleotide sequence: TGCAGCGTTCGGACAGGGGTAGGCTACACCTTC.

DNA of the CDR3: TGTGCCAGCAGTGGACAGGGTTTCACTAGCAATCAGCCCCAGCATTTT. The encoded protein is CASSGQGFTSNQPQHF. The chain joins TRBV6-1 to TRBJ1-5; TRBD1 aligns across 7 bases. The V gene end was trimmed by 4 bases and the J gene end by 0 bases; junction bases not matched to a gene: 6. The germline V gene encodes CDR1 MNHNS and CDR2 SASEGT. This CDR3 spans 16 amino acids.

This clone has a single count. The gene calls are TRBV7-6 and TRBJ2-1; tentative D call: TRBD2 (5 bases). CDR1 is SGHVS, CDR2 FNYEAQ, per germline. This CDR3 contains 13 residues. Trimming pared 4 bases from V and 8 bases from J, leaving 12 bases between. This CDR3 is CASSSFRGYEQFF. CDR3 sequence (DNA): TGTGCCAGCAGCTCATTCCGAGGGTATGAGCAGTTCTTC.

The table lists this clone with a count of one. The chain links TRBV14 to TRBJ1-6, with a tentative D call TRBD1 (6 bases). Per germline, CDR1 SGHDN and CDR2 FVKESK. Deletions cut 1 base from V and 4 bases from J, with 11 bases between. The CDR3 has 16 amino acids. CDR3 residues: CASSQVGGTYNSPLHF. The CDR3 bases are TGTGCCAGCAGCCAAGTTGGGGGCACATATAATTCACCCCTCCACTTT. The full variable domain, completed using reference TRBV14 and TRBJ1-6, is EAGVTQFPSHSVIEKGQTVTLRCDPISGHDNLYWYRRVMGKEIKFLLHFVKESKQDESGMPNNRFLAERTGGTYSTLKVQPAELEDSGVYFCASSQVGGTYNSPLHFGNGTRLTVT.

CDR3 sequence: CASQGLYNSPLHF. CDR3 in DNA: TGTGCCAGCCAGGGACTTTATAATTCACCCCTCCACTTT. The V and J genes are TRBV6-1 and TRBJ1-6; D is perhaps TRBD1 (5 bases). Deletions cut 8 bases from V and 4 bases from J, with 9 bases between. The CDR3 runs 13 residues. Per germline, CDR1 MNHNS and CDR2 SASEGT.

This rearrangement joins TRBV7-2 to TRBJ1-1; the match to TRBD1 covers 8 bases. The V segment lost 4 bases and the J segment 4 bases; nucleotides outside the gene matches: 8. The CDR3 sequence is 15 residues long. The V gene's germline CDR1 is SGHTA and CDR2 FQGNSA. The CDR3 sequence: CASSWTGRVGTEAFF. CDR3 in DNA: TGTGCCAGCAGCTGGACAGGGAGGGTAGGCACTGAAGCTTTCTTT.

The chain couples TRBV5-1 to TRBJ2-5; D gene ambiguous. Looked up from germline, CDR1 is SGHRS and CDR2 is YFSETQ. Trimming stripped 0 bases from V and 1 base from J, with 13 bases between. The CDR3 has 16 amino acids. The chain's CDR3 is CASSLGSSATQETQYF. The CDR3 coding sequence is TGCGCCAGCAGCTTGGGGTCGAGCGCGACCCAAGAGACCCAGTACTTC.

The chain uses TRBV28 and TRBJ1-5; a possible D gene is TRBD1 (5 bases). CDR1 and CDR2 (germline): MDHEN, SYDVKM. The CDR3 has 19 residues. V gave up 3 bases and J gave up 1 base, with 22 bases separating them. This CDR3 reads CASSFNMDTEALSNQPQHF. DNA of the CDR3: TGTGCCAGCAGTTTCAATATGGACACCGAGGCTTTAAGCAATCAGCCCCAGCATTTT. The full variable domain, completed using reference TRBV28 and TRBJ1-5, is DVKVTQSSRYLVKRTGEKVFLECVQDMDHENMFWYRQDPGLGLRLIYFSYDVKMKEKGDIPEGYSVSREKKERFSLILESASTNQTSMYLCASSFNMDTEALSNQPQHFGDGTRLSIL.

The rearrangement joins TRBV5-1 to TRBJ2-7, with D hard to call. V gave up 2 bases and J gave up 1 base, with 7 bases separating them. The germline gives CDR1 SGHRS, CDR2 YFSETQ. This CDR3 has 13 residues. CDR3 nucleotides: TGCGCCAGCAGCTTCGACGGTTCCTACGAGCAGTACTTC. It encodes CASSFDGSYEQYF.

The gene calls are TRBV9 and TRBJ2-7; possible D gene TRBD2, 6 bases. CDR3 length: 14 amino acids. CDR1 is SGDLS, CDR2 YYNGEE, per germline. V lost 5 bases and J lost 0, with 12 bases in between. The CDR3 here is CASSAHGSSYEQYF. As DNA, the CDR3 is TGTGCCAGCAGTGCGCACGGGAGCTCCTACGAGCAGTACTTC.

This chain joins TRBV30 and TRBJ2-5; D unresolved. Germline loops: CDR1 GTSNPN, CDR2 SVGIG (reference sequence). The CDR3 sequence is 14 residues long. V was trimmed by 0 bases and J by 2 bases, leaving 10 bases between them. CDR3 in DNA: TGTGCCTGGAGTGTACAGAACAGTCAAGAGACCCAGTACTTC. Encoded protein: CAWSVQNSQETQYF.

This chain uses TRBV5-6 with TRBJ1-1; no firm D call. From germline, CDR1 is SGHDT and CDR2 YYEEEE. This CDR3 has 13 residues. V was shortened by 4 bases and J by 0 bases, with 7 bases between the two germline ends. DNA for the CDR3: TGTGCCAGCAGCCCCCGAATGAACACTGAAGCTTTCTTT. This gives the protein CASSPRMNTEAFF.

The chain uses TRBV19 and TRBJ1-5, with D unclear. With 4 bases removed from V and 3 bases from J, the gap between germline ends came to 13 bases. Germline CDR1 and CDR2: LNHDA and SQIVND (reference sequence). CDR3 length: 15 residues. The CDR3 DNA reads as TGTGCCAGTAGTAAAAGGACGGACCCCAATCAGCCCCAGCATTTT. It translates to CASSKRTDPNQPQHF.

The chain links TRBV18 to TRBJ1-6; D remains ambiguous. Trimming removed 2 bases from V and 12 bases from J, with 11 bases in between. The CDR3 totals 13 residues. The V gene's germline CDR1 is KGHSH and CDR2 LQKENI. CDR3 sequence (DNA): TGTGCCAGCTCACCAGGAGATAGGGTACCCCTCCACTTT. Protein product: CASSPGDRVPLHF.